Sequencing of this T cell receptor beta chain was carried out in a study of T-cell reconstitution after alpha-beta-depleted transplantation in children. The CDR3 extends over 15 amino acids. The germline V gene has CDR1 SGHTA and CDR2 FQGNSA. The V end lost 5 bases, the J end lost 1 base, and 13 bases lay between the germline ends. Preparation of the TCRbeta library used unique molecular identifiers. TCRdb redid the calling of the PCR reads with MiXCR, one entry per CDR3 protein. Of 250,000 or so distinct CDR3 sequences listed, 6.5% to 10% are singletons. This clonotype was recorded at least ten times.

The TCR sequence derives from a male patient under 18 who had a stem cell transplant for acute lymphoblastic leukemia, so the T cells may come from the graft donor. The material sequenced was PBMCs, mostly from graft donor cells, taken 180 days after TCRalphabeta/CD19-depleted stem cell transplant. The chain is built from TRBV7-2 and TRBJ2-3; the D is unclear. CDR3 in amino acids: CASSPTQSGTDTQYF. In DNA, the CDR3 is TGTGCCAGCAGCCCCACCCAGAGCGGCACAGATACGCAGTATTTT.